One sample yielded the 4 T cell receptor beta chains listed below, sequenced in a study of CD8+ T cells in alopecia areata. Extracted from the samples, RNA was reverse transcribed into cDNA to serve as the sequencing template. Libraries were prepared by immunoSEQ multiplex PCR; TCRdb keeps only in-frame clonotypes and omits some of them. There are about 270,000 clones in the sample; around three fifths occur only once, and about 0.88% lies in the top ten. Treatment indicated: oral pan-JAK inhibitor, 5-10 mg twice daily. The material sequenced was CD4+ T cells sorted from blood, taken between weeks 51 and 54, from a patient treated with tofacitinib. The receptors derive from a human donor with alopecia areata.

V usage is TRBV30 and J usage is TRBJ1-1, with no clear D. The CDR3 covers 11 residues. Germline V CDR1 and CDR2: GTSNPN, SVGIG (reference sequence). Deletions cut 4 bases from V and 6 bases from J, with 9 bases between. The CDR3 loop reads CAWIRTAEAFF. CDR3 bases: TGTGCCTGGATTAGAACCGCTGAAGCTTTCTTT.

Note on this clone: At the DNA level, this CDR3 is encoded by other sequences in the same sample as well. This chain uses TRBV29-1 with TRBJ1-5; 7 bases map to TRBD1. Germline loops: CDR1 SQVTM, CDR2 ANQGSEA. The CDR3 is 12 residues long. V trimming: 7 bases; J trimming: 2 bases; junction bases outside the gene matches: 2. CDR3 loop: CSAGTGNQPQHF. CDR3 nucleotides: TGCAGCGCCGGGACAGGCAATCAGCCCCAGCATTTT.

V gene TRBV6-5 combines with J gene TRBJ2-7; D gene unclear. Germline CDR1 is MNHEY and CDR2 is SVGAGI. The CDR3 is 12 residues long. Trimming cost V 6 bases and J 0 bases, with 6 bases left between them. CDR3 DNA sequence: TGTGCCAGCAGGGCCAGCTCCTACGAGCAGTACTTC. Translation: CASRASSYEQYF.

The chain joins TRBV30 to TRBJ1-2; D may be TRBD1 (5 bases). Per germline, CDR1 GTSNPN and CDR2 SVGIG (reference sequence). The CDR3 totals 13 residues. V was pared by 0 bases and J by 6 bases, with 11 bases between. In DNA form, the CDR3 reads TGTGCCTGGAGTGTAATACAGACAGATGGCTACACCTTC. It yields the protein CAWSVIQTDGYTF.